These T cell receptor beta chains were read from a single sample in a study of Ad26.COV2.S vaccination and SARS-CoV-2 variants. The table came from immunoSEQ multiplex PCR; TCRdb's copy has only in-frame clones and leaves some out. This sample carries fewer than 400,000 clones, 86% of them seen once, and the ten largest clones take more than 1.5%. The specimen was peripheral blood, collected in a trial of Ad26.COV2.S vaccine versus placebo. All receptors derive from a person aged 18-60 years who received the Ad26.COV2.S COVID-19 vaccine or a placebo. Both conserved end residues are part of each CDR3. A D gene is named only where the DNA matches it firmly. Clone size is shown for a subset of rows, as once, few, many or a class of expanded clone.

d_gene	v_gene	abundance	j_gene	len	CDR3aa	CDR3nt
-	TRBV12-3/TRBV12-4	-	TRBJ1-2	12	CASSFSPYGYTF	TGTGCCAGCAGTTTTAGTCCATATGGCTACACCTTC
-	TRBV2	-	TRBJ1-6	17	CASSDRGGGEVGSPLHF	TGTGCCAGCAGTGATAGGGGCGGGGGGGAGGTCGGCTCACCCCTCCACTTT
TRBD1	TRBV14	-	TRBJ1-2	14	CASSQGTTGAGYTF	TGTGCCAGCAGCCAAGGAACGACAGGGGCTGGCTACACCTTC
-	TRBV10-3	-	TRBJ2-2	13	CAINPGLDGELFF	TGTGCCATCAATCCAGGCTTGGACGGGGAGCTGTTTTTT
TRBD2	TRBV2	-	TRBJ2-3	15	CASRGVAGSTDTQYF	TGTGCCAGCAGAGGGGTAGCGGGGAGCACAGATACGCAGTATTTT
-	TRBV12-3/TRBV12-4	-	TRBJ1-3	12	CASQPSGNTIYF	TGTGCCAGCCAGCCCTCTGGAAACACCATATATTTT
-	TRBV9	-	TRBJ1-1	15	CASSPRGRSDTEAFF	TGTGCCAGCAGCCCGAGGGGAAGGTCGGACACTGAAGCTTTCTTT
-	TRBV9	few	TRBJ2-7	12	CASSVDFGEQYF	TGTGCCAGCAGCGTAGACTTCGGCGAGCAGTACTTC
-	TRBV18	-	TRBJ1-1	14	CASSPSGQGREAFF	TGTGCCAGCTCACCTTCCGGGCAGGGAAGGGAAGCTTTCTTT
TRBD2	TRBV5-1	once	TRBJ2-3	17	CASSGGLAGIRADTQYF	TGCGCCAGCAGCGGGGGACTAGCGGGGATTAGGGCAGATACGCAGTATTTT
-	TRBV19	-	TRBJ1-4	17	CASSVESTAATNEKLFF	TGTGCCAGTAGTGTAGAGTCGACGGCTGCAACTAATGAAAAACTGTTTTTT
TRBD1	TRBV10-2	-	TRBJ1-2	13	CASRDRGIHGYTF	TGCGCCAGCAGGGACAGGGGGATCCATGGCTACACCTTC
-	TRBV5-1	-	TRBJ2-2	14	CASRFLGDTGELFF	TGCGCCAGCAGGTTTCTAGGGGACACCGGGGAGCTGTTTTTT
-	TRBV4-1	few	TRBJ1-5	15	CASSQYPGEAQPQHF	TGCGCCAGCAGCCAATATCCTGGGGAGGCTCAGCCCCAGCATTTT
-	TRBV5-1	-	TRBJ2-6	16	CASSLMGTSGANVLTF	TGCGCCAGCAGCTTGATGGGTACCTCTGGGGCCAACGTCCTGACTTTC
-	TRBV7-9	once	TRBJ1-4	15	CASTLLNGGNEKLFF	TGTGCCAGCACCCTTCTGAACGGGGGGAATGAAAAACTGTTTTTT
-	TRBV10-1	-	TRBJ2-1	15	CASSAPDTEYNEQFF	TGCGCCAGCAGCGCTCCCGACACAGAATACAATGAGCAGTTCTTC
-	TRBV5-1	once	TRBJ2-6	15	CASSGGLSGANVLTF	TGCGCCAGCAGCGGGGGACTTTCTGGGGCCAACGTCCTGACTTTC
-	TRBV6-5	-	TRBJ1-2	15	CASIPTESSYYGYTF	TGTGCCAGCATCCCTACCGAGAGCTCTTACTATGGCTACACCTTC
TRBD1	TRBV9	-	TRBJ1-2	14	CASSTRTGNYGYTF	TGTGCCAGCAGCACCCGGACAGGGAACTATGGCTACACCTTC
TRBD2	TRBV3-1/TRBV3-2	-	TRBJ2-2	16	CASSHWLAGSTGELFF	TGTGCCAGCAGCCATTGGCTAGCGGGGAGCACCGGGGAGCTGTTTTTT
TRBD2	TRBV5-4	few	TRBJ2-1	16	CASSVGLAGNFNEQFF	TGTGCCAGCAGCGTGGGACTAGCGGGGAATTTCAATGAGCAGTTCTTC
-	TRBV21-1	-	TRBJ1-6	15	CASSSSPSYNSPLHF	TGTGCCAGCAGCAGTTCACCCTCCTATAATTCACCCCTCCACTTT
-	TRBV10-1	-	TRBJ2-7	12	CASGNGGYEQYF	TGCGCCAGCGGGAATGGGGGCTACGAGCAGTACTTC
TRBD2	TRBV5-1	-	TRBJ2-5	17	CASSVGLAGGPIETQYF	TGCGCCAGCAGCGTGGGACTAGCGGGGGGGCCTATAGAGACCCAGTACTTC
-	TRBV6-6	-	TRBJ2-7	13	CASSQDGAYEQYF	TGTGCCAGCAGCCAAGATGGAGCCTACGAGCAGTACTTC
TRBD1	TRBV23-1	-	TRBJ1-5	15	CASSRDRGFSQPQHF	TGCGCCAGCAGTCGGGACAGGGGGTTTAGTCAGCCCCAGCATTTT
TRBD2	TRBV30	-	TRBJ2-1	14	CAWRVSGGAWEQFF	TGTGCCTGGAGGGTTAGCGGGGGGGCCTGGGAGCAGTTCTTC
-	TRBV21-1	-	TRBJ1-1	12	CASSKEKGSAFF	TGTGCCAGCAGCAAAGAGAAGGGGTCAGCTTTCTTT
-	TRBV12-5	-	TRBJ2-1	15	CASGLVLGERNEQFF	TGTGCTAGTGGTTTGGTACTAGGGGAACGGAATGAGCAGTTCTTC
TRBD1	TRBV5-4	once	TRBJ2-2	16	CASSGGQGAWTGELFF	TGTGCCAGCAGCGGGGGACAGGGGGCTTGGACCGGGGAGCTGTTTTTT
TRBD1	TRBV5-1	-	TRBJ1-3	14	CASRDPGQPNTIYF	TGCGCCAGCAGGGATCCGGGACAGCCCAACACCATATATTTT
-	TRBV4-1	-	TRBJ1-6	19	CASSQDFFLGSSYNSPLHF	TGCGCCAGCAGCCAAGATTTTTTTTTGGGGTCCTCCTATAATTCACCCCTCCACTTT
TRBD1	TRBV30	-	TRBJ1-1	15	CAWSPTQGINTEAFF	TGTGCCTGGAGTCCAACACAGGGGATTAACACTGAAGCTTTCTTT
-	TRBV29-1	-	TRBJ2-5	12	CSVGTNKETQYF	TGCAGCGTCGGGACGAACAAAGAGACCCAGTACTTC
-	TRBV3-1/TRBV3-2	few	TRBJ2-7	11	CASSATYEQYF	TGTGCCAGCAGCGCCACCTACGAGCAGTACTTC
TRBD1	TRBV30	-	TRBJ1-6	15	CAWRTPYRDRGPLHF	TGTGCCTGGAGGACCCCTTACCGGGACAGGGGACCCCTCCACTTT
-	TRBV3-1/TRBV3-2	once	TRBJ1-5	15	CASSPSGVSNQPQHF	TGTGCCAGCAGCCCAAGCGGGGTTAGCAATCAGCCCCAGCATTTT
-	TRBV6-5	-	TRBJ2-2	13	CASRPQGFGELFF	TGTGCCAGCAGACCCCAGGGGTTCGGGGAGCTGTTTTTT
-	TRBV29-1	-	TRBJ1-2	10	CSVGERGYTF	TGCAGCGTTGGGGAACGGGGCTACACCTTC
-	TRBV7-9	-	TRBJ2-7	14	CASSSRTGPYEQYF	TGTGCCAGCAGCTCCCGGACCGGGCCCTACGAGCAGTACTTC